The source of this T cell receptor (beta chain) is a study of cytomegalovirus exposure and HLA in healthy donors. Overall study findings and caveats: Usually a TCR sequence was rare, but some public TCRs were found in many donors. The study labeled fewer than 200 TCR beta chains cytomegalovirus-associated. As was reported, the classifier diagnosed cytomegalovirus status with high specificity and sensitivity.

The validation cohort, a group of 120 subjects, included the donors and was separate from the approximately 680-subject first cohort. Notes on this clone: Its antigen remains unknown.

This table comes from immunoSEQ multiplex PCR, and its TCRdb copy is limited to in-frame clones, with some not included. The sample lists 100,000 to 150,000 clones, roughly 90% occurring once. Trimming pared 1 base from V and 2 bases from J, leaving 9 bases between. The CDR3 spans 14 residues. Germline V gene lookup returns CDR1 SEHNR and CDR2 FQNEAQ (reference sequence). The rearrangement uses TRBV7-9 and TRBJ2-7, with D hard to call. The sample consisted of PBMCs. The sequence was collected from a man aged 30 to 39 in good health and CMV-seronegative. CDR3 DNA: TGTGCCAGCAGCTTAGGGCAGGCTGCCTACGAGCAGTACTTC. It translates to CASSLGQAAYEQYF.